Listed below are T cell receptor beta chains from one sample, sequenced in a study of blood T cell repertoires in COVID-19. Some clones are missing from TCRdb's copy, which holds only in-frame ones; the method was immunoSEQ multiplex PCR. The data hold hundreds of thousands of clones, with around 92% observed a single time. The sample taken for sequencing was peripheral blood. Every receptor here comes from a woman between 25 and 40 years old with COVID-19, enrolled during active disease. CDR3s include the opening cysteine and the closing phenylalanine or tryptophan. The D gene is left open where the match is weak. Not all rows give a size; the values are once, few, many and, for expanded clones, a class.

d_call | j_call | cdr3_length | v_call | clone_size | cdr3_nt | cdr3_aa
TRBD2 | TRBJ2-2 | 16 | TRBV5-6 | NA | TGTGCCAGCAGCCCTCAGATAGCGGGGGGTATCGGGGAGCTGTTTTTT | CASSPQIAGGIGELFF
NA | TRBJ1-2 | 18 | TRBV28 | NA | TGTGCCAGCAAAGCGGGGCAGGGCCTTGGGGGATCTAACTATGGCTACACCTTC | CASKAGQGLGGSNYGYTF
TRBD1 | TRBJ2-5 | 15 | TRBV7-8 | NA | TGTGCCAGCAGCTTACCCTTGACAGGGGGAGAGACCCAGTACTTC | CASSLPLTGGETQYF
NA | TRBJ2-2 | 16 | TRBV7-2 | NA | TGTGCCAGCAGCTCCTCCCTAACGACAGGAACCGGGGAGCTGTTTTTT | CASSSSLTTGTGELFF
TRBD2 | TRBJ2-5 | 20 | TRBV20-1 | NA | TGCAGTGCTAGTCGCCCCCTTAGCAGCGGGGGGGCGCTAGGCCAAGAGACCCAGTACTTC | CSASRPLSSGGALGQETQYF
NA | TRBJ1-2 | 15 | TRBV11-3 | NA | TGTGCCAGCAGCCCCGAGAGCGGCAGTTACTATGGCTACACCTTC | CASSPESGSYYGYTF
TRBD2 | TRBJ2-5 | 16 | TRBV13 | NA | TGTGCCAGCAGCTTAGGGGCTAGCGGGGACCAAGAGACCCAGTACTTC | CASSLGASGDQETQYF
TRBD1 | TRBJ1-5 | 16 | TRBV19 | NA | TGTGCCAGTAGATCGAGGGGACAGGGGGGCAATCAGCCCCAGCATTTT | CASRSRGQGGNQPQHF
NA | TRBJ1-2 | 11 | TRBV20-1 | NA | TGCAGTGCTAGAGATCTGGAGGTCGTTGCCTTC | CSARDLEVVAF
TRBD1 | TRBJ1-2 | 15 | TRBV29-1 | NA | TGCAGCGTTCCGGTCGGACAGGGGTATAACTATGGCTACACCTTC | CSVPVGQGYNYGYTF
NA | TRBJ1-1 | 13 | TRBV19 | NA | TGTGCCAGTAGTATGGAGGGGAGCACTGAAGCTTTCTTT | CASSMEGSTEAFF
TRBD1 | TRBJ1-6 | 15 | TRBV19 | once | TGTGCCAGTAGGGAGGGACAGGCCTATAATTCACCCCTCCACTTT | CASREGQAYNSPLHF
TRBD1 | TRBJ1-1 | 13 | TRBV5-4 | NA | TGTGCCAGCGCAGGGGGCGCCTTCACTGAAGCTTTCTTT | CASAGGAFTEAFF
NA | TRBJ2-6 | 16 | TRBV5-1 | few | TGCGCCAGCAGCCCCACATGGAGCCCTGGGGCCAACGTCCTGACTTTC | CASSPTWSPGANVLTF
NA | TRBJ2-6 | 16 | TRBV19 | NA | TGTGCCAGTAGTATATCTCAGGGGTCAGGGGCCAACGTCCTGACTTTC | CASSISQGSGANVLTF
NA | TRBJ1-6 | 14 | TRBV6-2/TRBV6-3 | NA | TGTGCCAGCAGTTCCCCTGGGAGAAATTCACCCCTCCACTTT | CASSSPGRNSPLHF
TRBD2 | TRBJ2-1 | 20 | TRBV6-2/TRBV6-3 | NA | TGTGCCAGCAGTTCCCCCCGCTTAGCGGGAGTCAAGAGCTCCTACAATGAGCAGTTCTTC | CASSSPRLAGVKSSYNEQFF
NA | TRBJ1-5 | 17 | TRBV27 | NA | TGTGCCACCCACCCCCGCAGTACTACGTATAGCAATCAGCCCCAGCATTTT | CATHPRSTTYSNQPQHF
NA | TRBJ2-3 | 13 | TRBV11-2 | NA | TGTGCCAGCAGCGCCCGCCCAGCGGATACGCAGTATTTT | CASSARPADTQYF
NA | TRBJ1-2 | 16 | TRBV7-8 | few | TGTGCCAGCAGCTTAGGGTCGCACTCCACTAACTATGGCTACACCTTC | CASSLGSHSTNYGYTF
TRBD1 | TRBJ2-5 | 13 | TRBV29-1 | NA | TGCAGCGTTGAAGGGACAGGGTGGGAGACCCAGTACTTC | CSVEGTGWETQYF
TRBD1 | TRBJ1-5 | 15 | TRBV7-9 | NA | TGTGCCAGCAGCTCAGGGACAGGGGGAATGGAGCCCCAGCATTTT | CASSSGTGGMEPQHF
TRBD2 | TRBJ2-1 | 17 | TRBV7-6 | NA | TGTGCCAGCAGCTTAGGTTGGGTAGCGGGAGGCTACAATGAGCAGTTCTTC | CASSLGWVAGGYNEQFF
TRBD1 | TRBJ1-1 | 12 | TRBV27 | once | TGTGCCAGCAAGAACAGGGGGGGCGAAGCTTTCTTT | CASKNRGGEAFF
TRBD1 | TRBJ1-4 | 14 | TRBV27 | once | TGTGCCAGCGGCCGGACAGGGGTGGATGAAAAACTGTTTTTT | CASGRTGVDEKLFF
NA | TRBJ2-7 | 14 | TRBV14 | once | TGTGCCAGCAGCCCGCAGTTGAACACAGGGGAGCAGTACTTC | CASSPQLNTGEQYF
TRBD2 | TRBJ2-2 | 14 | TRBV28 | NA | TGTGCCAGCAGTACTAGCGGGAGAACCGGGGAGCTGTTTTTT | CASSTSGRTGELFF
TRBD1 | TRBJ1-6 | 19 | TRBV11-3 | NA | TGTGCCAGCAGCTCCATTCCGGGACAGGGGGCAAAGTTGAATTCACCCCTCCACTTT | CASSSIPGQGAKLNSPLHF
NA | TRBJ2-3 | 16 | TRBV19 | NA | TGTGCCAGTACCCGATGGGGGGGCGGGGACACAGATACGCAGTATTTT | CASTRWGGGDTDTQYF
NA | TRBJ1-1 | 15 | TRBV5-1 | NA | TGCGCCAGCAGCTTGGCTCCGGGGTTGGGCACTGAAGCTTTCTTT | CASSLAPGLGTEAFF
NA | TRBJ2-2 | 12 | TRBV12-3/TRBV12-4 | NA | TGTGCCAGCAGTTTGGGGCAGGGGGAGCTGTTTTTT | CASSLGQGELFF
TRBD1 | TRBJ2-4 | 19 | TRBV7-9 | NA | TGTGCCAGCAGCTTAGATAGTTTGTGGCAGGGGGCGTCCAAAAACATTCAGTACTTC | CASSLDSLWQGASKNIQYF
NA | TRBJ1-2 | 16 | TRBV6-1 | NA | TGTGCCAGCAGTGGCGAGATGGGGCGGGGAAACTATGGCTACACCTTC | CASSGEMGRGNYGYTF
NA | TRBJ2-1 | 15 | TRBV6-2/TRBV6-3 | NA | TGTGCCAGCAGTTACTCACGGACTGGGCAGCATGAGCAGTTCTTC | CASSYSRTGQHEQFF
NA | TRBJ2-3 | 14 | TRBV11-3 | NA | TGTGCCAGCAGCTTATCCCCTGCGATGGATACGCAGTATTTT | CASSLSPAMDTQYF
NA | TRBJ1-1 | 15 | TRBV28 | NA | TGTGCCAGCAGTTTAACTGCGTCCTTCAACACTGAAGCTTTCTTT | CASSLTASFNTEAFF
NA | TRBJ1-3 | 16 | TRBV4-3 | NA | TGCGCCAGCAGCCGAGCTAGGGGCGCAATGGGAAACACCATATATTTT | CASSRARGAMGNTIYF
NA | TRBJ1-2 | 14 | TRBV4-1 | NA | TGCGCCAGCAGCCAAGGAGGGGGATGGTATGGCTACACCTTC | CASSQGGGWYGYTF
TRBD1 | TRBJ2-5 | 19 | TRBV7-8 | NA | TGTGCCAGCAGCTTCGGACAGGGGGGAGTTAGCGGGAAGGTAGAGACCCAGTACTTC | CASSFGQGGVSGKVETQYF
NA | TRBJ2-3 | 14 | TRBV18 | NA | TGTGCCAGCTCACCACCTGCGAGCACAGATACGCAGTATTTT | CASSPPASTDTQYF
TRBD2 | TRBJ2-1 | 15 | TRBV10-3 | NA | TGTGCCATTAAGGGGACTAGCGGGGGGAACAATGAGCAGTTCTTC | CAIKGTSGGNNEQFF
NA | TRBJ2-2 | 14 | TRBV24-1 | once | TGTGCCACCGTGGCTAGCGAGAACACCGGGGAGCTGTTTTTT | CATVASENTGELFF
TRBD2 | TRBJ2-7 | 15 | TRBV19 | NA | TGTGCCAGTAGTCGTAGCGGGGGGTCCTCCTACGAGCAGTACTTC | CASSRSGGSSYEQYF
TRBD1 | TRBJ1-6 | 14 | TRBV6-2/TRBV6-3 | NA | TGTGCCAGCAGTGACAGGGTGGATAATTCACCCCTCCACTTT | CASSDRVDNSPLHF
NA | TRBJ1-1 | 13 | TRBV14 | NA | TGTGCCAGCAGGCTAAACAGGAACACTGAAGCTTTCTTT | CASRLNRNTEAFF
TRBD1 | TRBJ1-6 | 15 | TRBV9 | NA | TGTGCCAGCAGCCCTCGGACAGGGGGCGCCTCACCCCTCCACTTT | CASSPRTGGASPLHF
NA | TRBJ2-3 | 14 | TRBV24-1 | NA | TGTGCCACCAGCGATGGGTCTCGGGCAGATACGCAGTATTTT | CATSDGSRADTQYF
NA | TRBJ1-4 | 15 | TRBV4-1 | once | TGCGCCAGCAGCCTCCCGGGGGCAACTAATGAAAAACTGTTTTTT | CASSLPGATNEKLFF
NA | TRBJ1-2 | 15 | TRBV10-2 | NA | TGCGCCAGCAGTGAGTCTTTAGGGGCTCGGAATGGCTACACCTTC | CASSESLGARNGYTF
NA | TRBJ1-3 | 15 | TRBV6-5 | NA | TGTGCCAGCAGTAACAGGGCTCATTCTGGAAACACCATATATTTT | CASSNRAHSGNTIYF
NA | TRBJ1-3 | 17 | TRBV6-1 | few | TGTGCCAGCAGTGAAGCGTTCGGGACATATACTGGAAACACCATATATTTT | CASSEAFGTYTGNTIYF
TRBD1 | TRBJ1-2 | 14 | TRBV29-1 | NA | TGCAGCGTTGGCAGGGGGTTATCTAACTATGGCTACACCTTC | CSVGRGLSNYGYTF
TRBD2 | TRBJ2-4 | 16 | TRBV6-2/TRBV6-3 | NA | TGTGCCAGCAGTTACGGGCGGCAGGGAGGGCAAAACATTCAGTACTTC | CASSYGRQGGQNIQYF
TRBD1 | TRBJ2-2 | 15 | TRBV24-1 | NA | TGTGCCACCAGTGATTTTAGACAGGGCACCGGGGAGCTGTTTTTT | CATSDFRQGTGELFF